Shown below are 30 T cell receptor beta chains from a single sample sequenced in a study of regulatory T cells in long-lasting Graves disease. To make TCR beta libraries, researchers used iRepertoire HTBI primers and Arm-PCR of CDR3 regions. TCRdb itself ran the multiplex PCR reads through MiXCR, one entry per CDR3 protein. The sample gives approximately 500,000 distinct CDR3 sequences, roughly a fifth of which show up once; around 7% is in the top ten. Described time point: persistent/refractory GD, antithyroid drugs over 5 years with positive TRAb. The TCR library was made from RNA extracted from PBMCs. Sample: peripheral blood mononuclear cells (PBMCs), taken when the disease was refractory, from a patient treated with antithyroid drugs. The receptors were gathered from a female donor with Graves disease.

This clonotype was seen repeatedly, ten times or more. Here the CDR3 DNA reads TGTGCCAGCAGTACCCGACAGGGTTCCAAGTCCGAGCAGTACTTC. As protein: CASSTRQGSKSEQYF. This chain uses TRBV28 with TRBJ2-7, with 7 bases that match TRBD1. V lost 5 bases, J lost 6 bases, and 13 bases stayed unmatched. CDR3 length: 15 residues. CDR1 is MDHEN, CDR2 SYDVKM, per germline.

This sequence joins TRBV14 and TRBJ2-2; 9 positions agree with TRBD1. CDR3 length equals 15 residues. Germline trimming cut 2 bases from V and 5 bases from J; bases unmatched to any gene: 3. Germline V lookup: CDR1 SGHDN, CDR2 FVKESK. CDR3: CASSQWDRVTGELFF. The CDR3 DNA sequence: TGTGCCAGCAGCCAATGGGACAGGGTGACCGGGGAGCTGTTTTTT.

V usage is TRBV7-9 and J usage is TRBJ1-1, with 12 bases fitting TRBD1. CDR1 and CDR2 (germline): SEHNR, FQNEAQ (reference sequence). V trimming: 11 bases; J trimming: 1 base; junction bases outside the gene matches: 11. The length of the CDR3 is 16 residues. DNA for the CDR3: TGTGCCGAAACATTACCGGGACAGGGGGCGAACACTGAAGCTTTCTTT. Protein: CAETLPGQGANTEAFF. Looking up the rest from reference TRBV7-9 and TRBJ1-1 gives the full variable domain: DTGVSQNPRHKITKRGQNVTFRCDPISEHNRLYWYRQTLGQGPEFLTYFQNEAQLEKSRLLSDRFSAERPKGSFSTLEIQRTEQGDSAMYLCAETLPGQGANTEAFFGQGTRLTVV.

This clonotype occurred a few times. This CDR3 is missing its conserved last phenylalanine or tryptophan, likely due to a read error. No DNA is shown, since the ends of the CDR3 on it are uncertain; the CDR3 is the one TCRdb lists. This rearrangement joins TRBV6-2 or TRBV6-3 to TRBJ2-1; the D call TRBD1 from the table was never checked on the DNA. Germline-derived CDR1 and CDR2 are MNHEY and SVGEGT. The CDR3 adds up to 11 amino acids, both ends counted. CDR3: CASRDRGRAWL.

This clonotype has ten or more counts. The chain has TRBV19 and TRBJ1-1; D is ambiguous. The CDR3 loop spans 15 amino acids. The germline V gene has CDR1 LNHDA and CDR2 SQIVND (reference sequence). V was pared by 5 bases and J by 4 bases, with 17 bases between. CDR3 residues: CASSLVGASGTEAFF. The CDR3 coding sequence is TGTGCCAGTAGTCTGGTGGGAGCCTCGGGCACTGAAGCTTTCTTT.

This clonotype was counted many times. The rearrangement links TRBV20-1 to TRBJ2-7, with D possibly TRBD2 on 7 matching bases. The germline V gene has CDR1 DFQATT and CDR2 SNEGSKA (reference sequence). The CDR3 contains 14 residues. The V end was cut by 1 base, the J end by 7 bases, with 17 bases between. Here the CDR3 reads CSARGGGLGIEQYF. The CDR3 bases are TGCAGTGCTAGAGGCGGGGGCCTTGGGATAGAGCAGTACTTC.

DNA for the CDR3: TGTGCCAGCAGTTACTCCACGACAGGGGGCGATGGCTACACCTTC. Translating gives CASSYSTTGGDGYTF. The rearrangement uses TRBV6-5 and TRBJ1-2, with 10 bases lining up with TRBD1. Germline loops: CDR1 MNHEY, CDR2 SVGAGI. This CDR3 region has 15 residues. V was pared by 0 bases and J by 6 bases, with 4 bases of the junction left unmatched.

The V call is TRBV29-1, the J call TRBJ2-2; the D is unclear. The CDR3 length is 11 residues. V lost 3 bases and J lost 6, with 5 bases in between. Looked up from germline, CDR1 is SQVTM and CDR2 is ANQGSEA. CDR3 nucleotides: TGCAGCGTTGACCTCTCCGGGGAGCTGTTTTTT. It encodes CSVDLSGELFF.

This clonotype was observed many times. The rearrangement joins TRBV28 to TRBJ1-2; D gene ambiguous. Trimming removed 5 bases from V and 4 bases from J, with 11 bases in between. This CDR3 comprises 13 residues. The germline V gene encodes CDR1 MDHEN and CDR2 SYDVKM. CDR3 in DNA: TGTGCCAGCAGTCTCCGGGGTCCCTATGGCTACACCTTC. Translated, it gives CASSLRGPYGYTF.

At least ten counts were recorded for this clonotype. CDR3 DNA: TGTGCCAGCAGCCCCCAAGGGGTTCAGATCTATGGCTACACCTTC. This codes for CASSPQGVQIYGYTF. The chain recombines TRBV5-6 with TRBJ1-2; D is possibly TRBD1 (5 bases). The CDR3 has 15 residues. Trimming cost V 4 bases and J 4 bases, with 17 bases left between them. Per germline, CDR1 SGHDT and CDR2 YYEEEE.

This clonotype was detected ten times or more. The chain links TRBV27 to TRBJ1-2; possible D gene TRBD1, 5 bases. Germline V lookup: CDR1 MNHEY, CDR2 SMNVEV (reference sequence). V lost 8 bases and J 4 bases, leaving 14 bases between the germline ends. The CDR3 is made up of 13 amino acids. CDR3: CASALGESYGYTF. CDR3 in DNA: TGTGCCAGCGCCCTGGGGGAATCCTATGGCTACACCTTC.

This clonotype was counted a few times. The chain couples TRBV6-1 to TRBJ1-5, with D possibly matching TRBD1 (5 bases). V was pared by 7 bases and J by 7 bases, with 20 bases between. This CDR3 contains 15 residues. Germline V gene data show CDR1 as MNHNS and CDR2 as SASEGT. DNA for the CDR3: TGTGCCAGCAACCCCCGGGGGAGGCCAGGGCAGCCCCAGCATTTT. Protein sequence: CASNPRGRPGQPQHF.

The chain joins TRBV3-1 to TRBJ1-1, with D uncertain. The ends were cut back, 0 bases at V and 4 bases at J, with 18 bases in the middle. There are 17 residues in the CDR3. From germline, CDR1 is LGHDT and CDR2 YNNKEL (reference sequence). The CDR3 DNA is TGTGCCAGCAGCCAAGATCGGTTTTGGGGAGAGTCCACTGAAGCTTTCTTT. Protein product: CASSQDRFWGESTEAFF.

In this sample, this clonotype turned up many times. The chain carries TRBV6-2 or TRBV6-3 and TRBJ1-1; TRBD1 is a possible D gene (5 bases). Germline V gene lookup returns CDR1 MNHEY and CDR2 SVGEGT. V was pared by 4 bases and J by 0 bases, with 9 bases between. The CDR3 loop spans 14 amino acids. The CDR3 region has the DNA TGTGCCAGCAGTTCCCGGGGCCTGAACACTGAAGCTTTCTTT. This gives the protein CASSSRGLNTEAFF.

The chain has TRBV11-3 and TRBJ2-7, with unresolved D. The CDR3 covers 15 residues. Germline lookup yields CDR1 SGHNT and CDR2 YENEEA. V was pared by 1 base and J by 2 bases, with 12 bases between. The CDR3 DNA follows: TGTGCCAGCAGCTTAGTACCAGGTCGCCCCTACGAGCAGTACTTC. Its protein is CASSLVPGRPYEQYF. The whole variable domain, remainder taken from reference TRBV11-3 and TRBJ2-7, is EAGVVQSPRYKIIEKKQPVAFWCNPISGHNTLYWYLQNLGQGPELLIRYENEEAVDDSQLPKDRFSAERLKGVDSTLKIQPAELGDSAVYLCASSLVPGRPYEQYFGPGTRLTVT.

This clonotype was detected ten times or more. The chain recombines TRBV9 with TRBJ1-2; 10 bases line up with TRBD1. The CDR3 consists of 15 residues. Losses at the gene ends were 4 bases for V and 8 bases for J; bases not matched to a gene: 11. Per the germline V gene, CDR1 is SGDLS and CDR2 is YYNGEE. The CDR3 DNA reads TGTGCCAGCAGCCCCCCGGGACAGGGGATCCGGGGCTACACCTTC. Its protein is CASSPPGQGIRGYTF.

This clonotype was seen a few times. J is TRBJ1-1 and V is TRBV28; TRBD1 matches at 9 bases. Germline lookup yields CDR1 MDHEN and CDR2 SYDVKM. V shed 5 bases, J shed 4 bases, and the junction held 5 bases outside the gene matches. The CDR3 is 14 residues long. The CDR3 loop reads CASSPGTGFTEAFF. As DNA, the CDR3 is TGTGCCAGCAGTCCGGGGACAGGGTTCACTGAAGCTTTCTTT.

The genes are TRBV7-9 and TRBJ2-7, with TRBD2 identical over 11 bases. CDR3 length: 16 residues. The trim removed 5 bases at V and 0 bases at J, leaving 6 bases unmatched. Germline V gene sequence: CDR1 SEHNR, CDR2 FQNEAQ (reference sequence). The DNA of the CDR3 is TGTGCCAGCAGCCCACAGACTAGCGGGGCCTCCTACGAGCAGTACTTC. Amino acids: CASSPQTSGASYEQYF. Combining the CDR3 with reference TRBV7-9 and TRBJ2-7 gives the whole variable domain DTGVSQNPRHKITKRGQNVTFRCDPISEHNRLYWYRQTLGQGPEFLTYFQNEAQLEKSRLLSDRFSAERPKGSFSTLEIQRTEQGDSAMYLCASSPQTSGASYEQYFGPGTRLTVT.

This clonotype has a handful of counts. Being one base from a much bigger clone, this may be a read error. The rearrangement joins TRBV30 to TRBJ2-5; D remains ambiguous. In germline, CDR1 is GTSNPN, CDR2 SVGIG (reference sequence). The CDR3 sequence is 12 residues long. The CDR3 region is CARSVPGGTQYF. CDR3 coding DNA: TGTGCCCGGAGTGTACCGGGTGGGACCCAGTACTTC.

This clonotype was seen many times. CDR3 residues: CASSPASGANVLTF. The CDR3 DNA is TGCGCCAGCAGCCCGGCCTCTGGGGCCAACGTCCTGACTTTC. V usage is TRBV5-1 and J usage is TRBJ2-6; D call uncertain. From germline, CDR1 is SGHRS and CDR2 YFSETQ. The CDR3 extends over 14 amino acids. Trimming pared 4 bases from V and 0 bases from J, leaving 5 bases between.

This clonotype occurred many times. The chain joins TRBV15 to TRBJ2-4; 9 bases are a match to TRBD1. The CDR3 sequence is 17 residues long. Germline lookup yields CDR1 LNHNV and CDR2 YYDKDF (reference sequence). V lost 1 base, J lost 4 bases, and 8 bases stayed unmatched. The CDR3 sequence: CATSRGAGQGGKNIQYF. In DNA form, the CDR3 reads TGTGCCACCAGCAGAGGGGCGGGACAGGGTGGAAAAAACATTCAGTACTTC.

Many counts were recorded for this clonotype. The chain uses TRBV28 and TRBJ2-5; TRBD1 or TRBD2 may be the D gene (5 bases each). The V and J ends lost 4 bases and 3 bases respectively, with 15 bases between them. This CDR3 spans 15 amino acids. Germline V lookup: CDR1 MDHEN, CDR2 SYDVKM. The CDR3 loop reads CASSSGRGLKETQYF. DNA of the CDR3: TGTGCCAGCAGTTCGGGAAGGGGCTTAAAAGAGACCCAGTACTTC. The whole variable domain, filled in from reference TRBV28 and TRBJ2-5, reads DVKVTQSSRYLVKRTGEKVFLECVQDMDHENMFWYRQDPGLGLRLIYFSYDVKMKEKGDIPEGYSVSREKKERFSLILESASTNQTSMYLCASSSGRGLKETQYFGPGTRLLVL.

This chain links TRBV7-6 with TRBJ2-5, with TRBD1 as a possible D gene (6 bases). V dropped 5 bases and J dropped 3 bases, with 19 bases sitting between them. The germline V gene encodes CDR1 SGHVS and CDR2 FNYEAQ. This CDR3 is 16 amino acids long. The CDR3 DNA follows: TGTGCCAGCAGCCTTGGAGTGTTTGCAGGGGAAGAGACCCAGTACTTC. This codes for CASSLGVFAGEETQYF.

This clonotype has ten or more counts. V is TRBV6-1 and J is TRBJ1-1, with 8 bases matching TRBD1. Trimming took 6 bases from V and 6 from J; bases not matched to a gene: 12. CDR1 is MNHNS and CDR2 is SASEGT in the germline V gene. The CDR3 is 15 residues long. CDR3 sequence: CASSSGQEAPAEAFF. The CDR3 DNA is TGTGCCAGCAGCTCGGGACAGGAAGCTCCTGCTGAAGCTTTCTTT.

A single count supports this clonotype. This rearrangement joins TRBV3-1 to TRBJ2-3; D unclear. This CDR3 has 14 residues. CDR1 and CDR2 (germline): LGHDT, YNNKEL (reference sequence). The V and J ends lost 3 bases and 0 bases respectively, with 7 bases between them. The CDR3 region has the DNA TGTGCCAGCAGCCACCCGACTAGCACAGATACGCAGTATTTT. This translates into CASSHPTSTDTQYF.

Many counts were recorded for this clonotype. The chain links TRBV11-2 to TRBJ2-7, with D tentatively TRBD1 (5 bases). Per the germline V gene, CDR1 is SGHAT and CDR2 is FQNNGV. The V end lost 2 bases, the J end lost 0 bases, and 11 bases lay between the germline ends. The CDR3 length is 15 residues. CDR3 coding DNA: TGTGCCAGCAGCTTATGGGGCAGCCGCTCCTACGAGCAGTACTTC. Translation: CASSLWGSRSYEQYF.

The chain couples TRBV6-1 to TRBJ1-4, with a tentative D call TRBD1 (6 bases). The germline V gene has CDR1 MNHNS and CDR2 SASEGT. The V end was cut by 6 bases, the J end by 6 bases, with 11 bases between. The CDR3 totals 13 residues. This chain's CDR3 is CASRGHGDEKLFF. In DNA, the CDR3 is TGTGCCAGCAGGGGACATGGAGATGAAAAACTGTTTTTT.

The chain links TRBV13 to TRBJ2-5, with 10 positions matching TRBD2. The CDR3 contains 16 residues. The J segment lost 2 bases and the V segment lost 2 bases, leaving 5 bases of the junction unmatched. Per germline, CDR1 PRHDT and CDR2 FYEKMQ (reference sequence). In nucleotides, the CDR3 is TGTGCCAGCAGCTTAAGAGCGGGAGGGCCGCAAGAGACCCAGTACTTC. Encoded protein: CASSLRAGGPQETQYF. The full variable domain, in which reference TRBV13 and TRBJ2-5 provide the parts outside the CDR3, is AAGVIQSPRHLIKEKRETATLKCYPIPRHDTVYWYQQGPGQDPQFLISFYEKMQSDKGSIPDRFSAQQFSDYHSELNMSSLELGDSALYFCASSLRAGGPQETQYFGPGTRLLVL.

This clonotype was seen ten or more times. V and J are TRBV7-3 and TRBJ1-6; D is undetermined. This CDR3 contains 15 residues. Germline V CDR1 and CDR2: SGHTA, FQGTGA. Trimming removed 3 bases at V and 4 bases at J, with 10 bases between. The CDR3 DNA sequence: TGTGCCAGCAGCTTGACGTACGATTATAATTCACCCCTCCACTTT. Translating it yields CASSLTYDYNSPLHF. The full variable domain, in which reference TRBV7-3 and TRBJ1-6 provide the parts outside the CDR3, is GAGVSQTPSNKVTEKGKYVELRCDPISGHTALYWYRQSLGQGPEFLIYFQGTGAADDSGLPNDRFFAVRPEGSVSTLKIQRTERGDSAVYLCASSLTYDYNSPLHFGNGTRLTVT.

Many counts were recorded for this clonotype. The chain couples TRBV6-5 to TRBJ1-1, with a weak D call TRBD1 (5 bases). There are 16 residues in the CDR3. Germline CDR1 is MNHEY and CDR2 is SVGAGI. V dropped 0 bases and J dropped 5 bases, with 16 bases sitting between them. As DNA, the CDR3 is TGTGCCAGCAGTTACTCCACGGGACCGCTGCGGACTGAAGCTTTCTTT. This codes for CASSYSTGPLRTEAFF.